The 8 T cell receptor beta chains reported below all come from one sample, sequenced in a study of blood T cell repertoires in COVID-19. Profiled with immunoSEQ multiplex PCR; TCRdb holds only in-frame clones, not every one. The data show about 160,000 clones, with approximately 91% seen just once and more than 2% held by the top ten. Sequenced input: peripheral blood. The receptors were gathered from a young man with acute or convalescent COVID-19.

This chain joins TRBV5-4 and TRBJ2-3; D perhaps matches TRBD2 (6 bases). V was trimmed by 4 bases and J by 4 bases, leaving 19 bases between them. Germline V CDR1 and CDR2: SGHNT, YYREEE (reference sequence). The CDR3 is 16 residues long. CDR3 bases: TGTGCCAGCAGCCTTACCCACGGGAGCAACTCAGATACGCAGTATTTT. Amino acid sequence: CASSLTHGSNSDTQYF.

This clone has just a few counts. The chain combines TRBV30 with TRBJ1-2, with TRBD1 matching over 10 bases. CDR3 length: 15 amino acids. Trimming took 0 bases from V and 6 from J; bases not matched to a gene: 7. Germline V lookup: CDR1 GTSNPN, CDR2 SVGIG (reference sequence). The CDR3 sequence is CAWSVLRTGGDGYTF. CDR3 coding DNA: TGTGCCTGGAGTGTACTTCGGACAGGGGGGGATGGCTACACCTTC. Full variable domain (outside the CDR3, taken from reference TRBV30 and TRBJ1-2): SQTIHQWPATLVQPVGSPLSLECTVEGTSNPNLYWYRQAAGRGLQLLFYSVGIGQISSEVPQNLSASRPQDRQFILSSKKLLLSDSGFYLCAWSVLRTGGDGYTFGSGTRLTVV.

V is TRBV11-3 and J is TRBJ2-5; unclear D gene. V was trimmed by 2 bases and J by 5 bases, leaving 12 bases between them. CDR1 SGHNT and CDR2 YENEEA come from the germline V gene. The CDR3 runs to 14 residues. CDR3 bases: TGTGCCAGCAGCTTATACGGGTCGGCGGAGACCCAGTACTTC. It yields the protein CASSLYGSAETQYF.

The chain couples TRBV5-5 to TRBJ1-5, with D perhaps matching TRBD1 (6 bases). The CDR3 is 15 amino acids. Trimming cost V 5 bases and J 7 bases, with 19 bases left between them. Germline-derived CDR1 and CDR2 are SGHKS and YYEKEE (reference sequence). Written as DNA, the CDR3 is TGTGCCAGCAGTTTTGATGGGGGCCCGGGGCAGCCCCAGCATTTT. It yields the protein CASSFDGGPGQPQHF.

This sequence joins TRBV19 and TRBJ2-3; D possibly corresponds to TRBD2 (5 bases). Germline V CDR1 and CDR2: LNHDA, SQIVND (reference sequence). Trimming stripped 4 bases from V and 3 bases from J, with 14 bases between. The CDR3 spans 15 residues. Written as DNA, the CDR3 is TGTGCCAGTAGTAGGCGGGTGGGGTTAACAGATACGCAGTATTTT. It translates to CASSRRVGLTDTQYF.

This chain connects TRBV14 to TRBJ2-6, with 9 bases matching TRBD2. This CDR3 region has 17 residues. Per the germline V gene, CDR1 is SGHDN and CDR2 is FVKESK. Trimming at V came to 1 base and at J to 5 bases, leaving 6 bases not matched to a gene. CDR3 protein: CASSQAEAGGRANVLTF. CDR3 in DNA: TGTGCCAGCAGCCAAGCGGAGGCGGGAGGGCGGGCCAACGTCCTGACTTTC.

V gene TRBV30 combines with J gene TRBJ2-1; 8 bases align to TRBD2. Looked up from germline, CDR1 is GTSNPN and CDR2 is SVGIG (reference sequence). V was pared by 0 bases and J by 9 bases, with 7 bases of the junction left unmatched. This CDR3 has 14 amino acids. The CDR3 sequence: CAWSVGLAGREQFF. CDR3 bases: TGTGCCTGGAGTGTGGGCCTAGCGGGCCGTGAGCAGTTCTTC.

V gene TRBV3-1 (or the pseudogene TRBV3-2) combines with J gene TRBJ1-6; no reliable D call. The CDR3 contains 16 residues. The germline CDR1 and CDR2 sequences are LGHDT and YNNKEL (reference sequence). Deletions cut 2 bases from V and 2 bases from J, with 10 bases between. CDR3 nucleotide sequence: TGTGCCAGCAGCCAATTTTTAAGCACCTATAATTCACCCCTCCACTTT. Translated: CASSQFLSTYNSPLHF.